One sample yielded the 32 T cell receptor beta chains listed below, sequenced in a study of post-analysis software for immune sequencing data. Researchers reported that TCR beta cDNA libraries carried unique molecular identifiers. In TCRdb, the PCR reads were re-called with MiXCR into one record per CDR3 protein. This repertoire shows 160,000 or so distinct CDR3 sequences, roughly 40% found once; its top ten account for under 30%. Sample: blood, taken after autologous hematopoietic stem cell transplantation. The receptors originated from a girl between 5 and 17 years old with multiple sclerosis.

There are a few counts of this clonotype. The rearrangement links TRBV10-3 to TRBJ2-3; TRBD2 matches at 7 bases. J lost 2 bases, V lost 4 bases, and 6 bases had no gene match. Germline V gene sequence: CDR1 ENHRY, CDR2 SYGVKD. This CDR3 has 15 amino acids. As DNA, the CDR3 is TGTGCCATCAGTGGTCCGGGAGGCCCCACAGATACGCAGTATTTT. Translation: CAISGPGGPTDTQYF.

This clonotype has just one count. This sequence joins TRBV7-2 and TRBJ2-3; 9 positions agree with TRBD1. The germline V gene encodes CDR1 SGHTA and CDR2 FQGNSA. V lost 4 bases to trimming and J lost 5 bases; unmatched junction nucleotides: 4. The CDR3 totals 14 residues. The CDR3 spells CASSSGQGKDTQYF. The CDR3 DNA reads TGTGCCAGCAGCTCCGGACAGGGGAAAGATACGCAGTATTTT. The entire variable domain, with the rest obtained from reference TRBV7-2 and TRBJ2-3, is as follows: GAGVSQSPSNKVTEKGKDVELRCDPISGHTALYWYRQSLGQGLEFLIYFQGNSAPDKSGLPSDRFSAERTGGSVSTLTIQRTQQEDSAVYLCASSSGQGKDTQYFGPGTRLTVL.

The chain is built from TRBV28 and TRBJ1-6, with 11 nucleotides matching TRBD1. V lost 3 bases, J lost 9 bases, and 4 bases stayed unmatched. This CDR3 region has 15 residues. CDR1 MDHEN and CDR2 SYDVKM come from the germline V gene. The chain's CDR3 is CASSFLGQGGSPLHF. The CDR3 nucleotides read TGTGCCAGCAGTTTTTTGGGACAGGGGGGTTCACCCCTCCACTTT.

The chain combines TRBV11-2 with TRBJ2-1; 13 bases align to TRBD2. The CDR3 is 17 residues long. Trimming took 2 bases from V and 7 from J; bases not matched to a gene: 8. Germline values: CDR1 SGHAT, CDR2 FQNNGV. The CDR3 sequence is CASSLTRLAGGINEQFF. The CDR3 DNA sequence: TGTGCCAGCAGCTTAACGAGACTAGCGGGAGGCATTAATGAGCAGTTCTTC.

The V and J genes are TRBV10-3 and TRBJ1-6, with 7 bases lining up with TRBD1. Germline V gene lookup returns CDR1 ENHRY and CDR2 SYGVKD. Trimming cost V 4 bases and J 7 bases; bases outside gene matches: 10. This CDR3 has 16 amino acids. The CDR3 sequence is CAISAQGGLANSPLHF. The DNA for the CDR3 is TGTGCCATCAGTGCCCAGGGGGGACTGGCGAATTCACCCCTCCACTTT.

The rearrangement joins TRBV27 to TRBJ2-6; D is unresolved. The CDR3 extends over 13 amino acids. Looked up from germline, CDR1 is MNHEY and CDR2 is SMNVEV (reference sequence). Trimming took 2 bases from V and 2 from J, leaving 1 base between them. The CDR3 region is CASSLTGANVLTF. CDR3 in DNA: TGTGCCAGCAGTTTAACTGGGGCCAACGTCCTGACTTTC.

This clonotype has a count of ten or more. CDR3 sequence (DNA): TGTGCCAGCAGCGTAGCGGGCCATATCCATGAGCAGTTCTTC. It encodes CASSVAGHIHEQFF. This chain links TRBV9 with TRBJ2-1; D is unclear. Trimming took off 0 bases at V and 8 bases at J, with 12 bases between the two ends. CDR1 and CDR2 (germline): SGDLS, YYNGEE. This CDR3 spans 14 amino acids.

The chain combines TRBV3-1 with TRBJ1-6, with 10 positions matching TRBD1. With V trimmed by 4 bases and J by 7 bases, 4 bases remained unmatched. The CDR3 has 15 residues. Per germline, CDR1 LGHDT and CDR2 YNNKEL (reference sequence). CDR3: CASSPRGQGNSPLHF. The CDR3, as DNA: TGTGCCAGCAGCCCCCGGGGACAGGGGAATTCACCCCTCCACTTT.

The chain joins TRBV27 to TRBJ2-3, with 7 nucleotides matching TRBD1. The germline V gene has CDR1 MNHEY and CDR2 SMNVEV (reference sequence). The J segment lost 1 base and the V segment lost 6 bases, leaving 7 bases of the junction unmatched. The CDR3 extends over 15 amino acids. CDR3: CASRPDRERTDTQYF. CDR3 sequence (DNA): TGTGCCAGCAGACCTGACAGGGAGCGCACAGATACGCAGTATTTT.

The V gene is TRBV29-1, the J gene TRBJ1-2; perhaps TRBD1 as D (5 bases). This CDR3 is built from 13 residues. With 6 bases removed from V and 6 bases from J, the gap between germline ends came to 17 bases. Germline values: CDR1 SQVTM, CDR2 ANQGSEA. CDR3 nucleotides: TGCAGCGTCTGGGATATCACAGGCAATGGCTACACCTTC. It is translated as CSVWDITGNGYTF.

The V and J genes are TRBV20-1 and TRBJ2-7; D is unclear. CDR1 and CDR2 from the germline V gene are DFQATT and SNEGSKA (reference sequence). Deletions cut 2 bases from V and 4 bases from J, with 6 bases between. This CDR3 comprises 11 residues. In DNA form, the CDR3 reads TGCAGTGCTAGATCAGCTTACGAGCAGTACTTC. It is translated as CSARSAYEQYF.

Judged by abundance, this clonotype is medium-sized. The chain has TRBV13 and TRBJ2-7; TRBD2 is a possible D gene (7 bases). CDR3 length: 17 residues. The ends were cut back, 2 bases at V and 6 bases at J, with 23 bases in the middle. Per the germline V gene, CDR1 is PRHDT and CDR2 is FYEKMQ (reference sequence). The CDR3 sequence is CASSLRGGGSRPLEQYF. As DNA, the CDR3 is TGTGCCAGCAGCTTAAGGGGGGGAGGCAGCCGACCGCTCGAGCAGTACTTC. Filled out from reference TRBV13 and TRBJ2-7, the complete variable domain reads AAGVIQSPRHLIKEKRETATLKCYPIPRHDTVYWYQQGPGQDPQFLISFYEKMQSDKGSIPDRFSAQQFSDYHSELNMSSLELGDSALYFCASSLRGGGSRPLEQYFGPGTRLTVT.

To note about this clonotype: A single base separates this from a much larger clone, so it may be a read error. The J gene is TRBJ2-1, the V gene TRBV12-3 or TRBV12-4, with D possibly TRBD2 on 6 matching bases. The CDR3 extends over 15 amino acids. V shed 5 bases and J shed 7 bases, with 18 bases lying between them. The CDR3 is CASSPRVPAGNEQFF. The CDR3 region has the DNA TGTGCCAGCAGTCCCCGGGTCCCCGCGGGGAATGAGCAGTTCTTC.

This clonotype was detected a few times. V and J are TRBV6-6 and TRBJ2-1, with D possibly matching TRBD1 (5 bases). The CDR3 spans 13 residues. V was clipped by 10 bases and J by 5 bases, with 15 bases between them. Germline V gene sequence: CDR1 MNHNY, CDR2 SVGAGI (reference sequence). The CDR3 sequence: CAILGPGDNEQFF. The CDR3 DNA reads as TGTGCCATACTGGGGCCAGGCGACAATGAGCAGTTCTTC.

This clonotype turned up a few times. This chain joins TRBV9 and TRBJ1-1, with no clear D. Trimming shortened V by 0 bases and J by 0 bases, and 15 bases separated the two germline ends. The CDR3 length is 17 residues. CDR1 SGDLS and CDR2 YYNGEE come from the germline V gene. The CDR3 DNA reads TGTGCCAGCAGCGTAGCTACGGGAGGGCCGATGAACACTGAAGCTTTCTTT. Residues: CASSVATGGPMNTEAFF.

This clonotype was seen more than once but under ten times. In nucleotides, the CDR3 is TGTGCCACCAGTGCGGCGGGGCTAAACACAGATACGCAGTATTTT. It encodes CATSAAGLNTDTQYF. V is TRBV24-1 and J is TRBJ2-3; D is perhaps TRBD2 (6 bases). Germline loops: CDR1 KGHDR, CDR2 SFDVKD. This CDR3 is 15 amino acids long. Deletions cut 5 bases from V and 2 bases from J, with 13 bases between.

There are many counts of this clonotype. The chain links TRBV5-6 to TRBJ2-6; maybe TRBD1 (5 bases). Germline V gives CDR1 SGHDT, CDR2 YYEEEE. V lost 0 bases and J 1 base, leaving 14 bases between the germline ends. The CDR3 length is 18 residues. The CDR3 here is CASSLDPDSLSGANVLTF. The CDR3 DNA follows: TGTGCCAGCAGCTTGGATCCCGACAGCCTTTCTGGGGCCAACGTCCTGACTTTC.

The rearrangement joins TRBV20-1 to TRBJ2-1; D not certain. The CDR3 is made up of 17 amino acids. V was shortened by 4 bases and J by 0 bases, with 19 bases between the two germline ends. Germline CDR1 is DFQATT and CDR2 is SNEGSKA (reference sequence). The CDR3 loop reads CSAIPPRLPYSYNEQFF. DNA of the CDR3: TGCAGTGCTATCCCTCCTCGGTTACCCTACTCCTACAATGAGCAGTTCTTC.

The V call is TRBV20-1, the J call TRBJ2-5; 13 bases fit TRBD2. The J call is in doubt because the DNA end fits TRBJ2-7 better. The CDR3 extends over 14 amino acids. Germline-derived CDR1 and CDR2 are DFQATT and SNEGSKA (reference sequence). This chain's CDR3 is CSAPILAGGAEQYF. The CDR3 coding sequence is TGCAGTGCTCCAATACTAGCGGGGGGGGCCGAGCAGTACTTC.

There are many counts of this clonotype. The CDR3 spells CSASFGAVGSEAFF. The CDR3 bases are TGCAGTGCTAGTTTTGGAGCAGTGGGTTCTGAAGCTTTCTTT. The rearrangement joins TRBV20-1 to TRBJ1-1; no firm D call. The ends were cut back, 3 bases at V and 6 bases at J, with 17 bases in the middle. The germline CDR1 and CDR2 sequences are DFQATT and SNEGSKA (reference sequence). This CDR3 has 14 amino acids.

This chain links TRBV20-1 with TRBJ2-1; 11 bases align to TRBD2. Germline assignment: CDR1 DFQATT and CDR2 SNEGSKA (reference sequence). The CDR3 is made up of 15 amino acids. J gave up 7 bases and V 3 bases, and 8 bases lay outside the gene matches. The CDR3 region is CSASVLASGRNEQFF. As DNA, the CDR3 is TGCAGTGCTAGTGTGTTGGCTAGCGGGAGGAATGAGCAGTTCTTC.

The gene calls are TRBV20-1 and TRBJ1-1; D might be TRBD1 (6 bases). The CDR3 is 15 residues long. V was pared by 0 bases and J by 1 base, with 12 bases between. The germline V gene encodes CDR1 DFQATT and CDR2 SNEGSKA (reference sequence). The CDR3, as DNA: TGCAGTGCTAGAGATTACGGGGGCGGGAACACTGAAGCTTTCTTT. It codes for CSARDYGGGNTEAFF.

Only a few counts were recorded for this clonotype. CDR3 sequence (DNA): TGTGCCAGCAGTTACTCGATTGTCCCGGATCGGGATTCACCCCTCCACTTT. This translates into CASSYSIVPDRDSPLHF. This rearrangement joins TRBV6-5 to TRBJ1-6; D not resolved. This CDR3 contains 17 residues. Germline CDR1 MNHEY, CDR2 SVGAGI. Trimming stripped 0 bases from V and 8 bases from J, with 17 bases between.

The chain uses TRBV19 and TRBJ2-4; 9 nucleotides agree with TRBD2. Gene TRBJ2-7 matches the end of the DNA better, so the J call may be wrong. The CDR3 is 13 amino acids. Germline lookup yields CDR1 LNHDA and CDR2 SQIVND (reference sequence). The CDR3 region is CASSPSGEYEQYF. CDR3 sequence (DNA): TGTGCCAGTAGTCCTAGCGGGGAATACGAGCAGTACTTC.

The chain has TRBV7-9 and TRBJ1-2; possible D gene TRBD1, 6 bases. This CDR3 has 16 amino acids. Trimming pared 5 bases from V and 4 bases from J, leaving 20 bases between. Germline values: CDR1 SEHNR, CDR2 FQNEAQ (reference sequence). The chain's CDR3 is CASSPPEVTGTYGYTF. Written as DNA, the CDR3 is TGTGCCAGCAGCCCACCTGAGGTGACAGGCACCTATGGCTACACCTTC. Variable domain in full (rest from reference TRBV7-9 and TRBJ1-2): DTGVSQNPRHKITKRGQNVTFRCDPISEHNRLYWYRQTLGQGPEFLTYFQNEAQLEKSRLLSDRFSAERPKGSFSTLEIQRTEQGDSAMYLCASSPPEVTGTYGYTFGSGTRLTVV.

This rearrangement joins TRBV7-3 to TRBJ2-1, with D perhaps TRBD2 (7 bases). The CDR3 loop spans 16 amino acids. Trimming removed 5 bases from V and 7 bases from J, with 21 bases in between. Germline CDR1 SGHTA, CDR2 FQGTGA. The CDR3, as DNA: TGTGCCAGCAGCCGAAGGGGGGGGCGGGAAATGAATGAGCAGTTCTTC. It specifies CASSRRGGREMNEQFF.

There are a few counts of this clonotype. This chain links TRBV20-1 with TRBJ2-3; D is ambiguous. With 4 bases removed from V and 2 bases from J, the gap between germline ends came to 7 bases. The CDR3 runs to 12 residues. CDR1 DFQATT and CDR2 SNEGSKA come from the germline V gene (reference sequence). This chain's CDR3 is CSAIADTDTQYF. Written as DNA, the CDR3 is TGCAGTGCTATAGCAGACACAGATACGCAGTATTTT.

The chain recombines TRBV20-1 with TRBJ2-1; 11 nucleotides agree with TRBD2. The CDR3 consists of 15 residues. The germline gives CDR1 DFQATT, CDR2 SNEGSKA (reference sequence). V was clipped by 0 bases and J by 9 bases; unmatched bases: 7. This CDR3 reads CSARDPASGGTEQFF. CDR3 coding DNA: TGCAGTGCTAGAGATCCGGCTAGCGGGGGGACTGAGCAGTTCTTC.

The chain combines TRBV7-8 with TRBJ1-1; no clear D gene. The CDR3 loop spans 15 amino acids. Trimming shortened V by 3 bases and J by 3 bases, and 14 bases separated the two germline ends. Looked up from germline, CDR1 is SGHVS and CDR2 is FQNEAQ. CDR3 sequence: CASSLDGWGDTEAFF. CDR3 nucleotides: TGTGCCAGCAGCTTGGATGGCTGGGGTGACACTGAAGCTTTCTTT.

The CDR3 DNA sequence: TGTGCCAGCGGAAAGGCCAGGGAGGGGCCCCTGAACACTGAAGCTTTCTTT. Amino acid sequence: CASGKAREGPLNTEAFF. The gene calls are TRBV2 and TRBJ1-1, with D possibly TRBD1 on 5 matching bases. The CDR3 contains 17 residues. Trimming cost V 8 bases and J 0 bases, with 22 bases left between them. The germline gives CDR1 SNHLY, CDR2 FYNNEI.

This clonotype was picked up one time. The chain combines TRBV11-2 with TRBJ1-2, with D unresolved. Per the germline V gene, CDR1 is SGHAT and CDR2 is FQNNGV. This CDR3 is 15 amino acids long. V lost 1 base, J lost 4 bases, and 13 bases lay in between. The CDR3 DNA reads TGTGCCAGCAGCTTAGTTCGAACAGCCCGCTATGGCTACACCTTC. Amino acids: CASSLVRTARYGYTF.

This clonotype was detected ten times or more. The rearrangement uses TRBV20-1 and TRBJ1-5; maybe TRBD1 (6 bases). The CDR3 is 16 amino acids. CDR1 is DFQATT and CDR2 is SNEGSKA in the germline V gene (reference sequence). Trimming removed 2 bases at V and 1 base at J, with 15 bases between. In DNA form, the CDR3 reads TGCAGTGCTAGACCTTCCTCCGGGACAAGCAATCAGCCCCAGCATTTT. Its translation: CSARPSSGTSNQPQHF.